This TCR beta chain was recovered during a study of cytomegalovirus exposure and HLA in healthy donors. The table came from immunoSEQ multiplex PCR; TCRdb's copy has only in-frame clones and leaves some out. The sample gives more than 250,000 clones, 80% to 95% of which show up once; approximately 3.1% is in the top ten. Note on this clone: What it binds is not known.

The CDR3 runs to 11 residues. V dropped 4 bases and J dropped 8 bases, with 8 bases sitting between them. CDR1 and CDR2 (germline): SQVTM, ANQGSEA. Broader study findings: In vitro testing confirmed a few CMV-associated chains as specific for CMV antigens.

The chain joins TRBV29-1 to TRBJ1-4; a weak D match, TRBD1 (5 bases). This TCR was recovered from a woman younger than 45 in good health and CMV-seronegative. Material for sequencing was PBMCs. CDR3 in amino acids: CSVARDEKLFF. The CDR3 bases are TGCAGCGTTGCCAGGGACGAAAAACTGTTTTTT.